Only one count was recorded for the clone carrying this T cell receptor (beta chain). Its antigen remains unknown. CDR1 and CDR2 (germline): SGHRS, YFSETQ. The CDR3 spans 14 residues. J lost 5 bases, V lost 0 bases, and 3 bases had no gene match. This specimen belongs to a study of radiotherapy plus CTLA-4 blockade in lung cancer. Overall study: Objective responses arose in about 18% of patients, and about 32% experienced disease control. Study-level findings and limits: Among blood TCR repertoires after radiotherapy plus ipilimumab, tumor-derived clones expanded. According to reports, early shifts in blood T cell clones, alongside interferon-beta, forecast response most accurately.

The method was immunoSEQ multiplex PCR; TCRdb's version includes in-frame clones alone and lacks a portion of them. The table records tens of thousands of clones, approximately 79% of them present only once. The chain carries TRBV5-1 and TRBJ2-5; 8 nucleotides line up with TRBD1. The material was peripheral blood, obtained from a patient treated with radiotherapy plus ipilimumab. This sequence was found in a human donor with non-small cell lung cancer who had a complete response to radiotherapy plus ipilimumab. This chain's CDR3 is CASSLDRGYETQYF. The DNA for the CDR3 is TGCGCCAGCAGCTTGGACAGGGGGTACGAGACCCAGTACTTC.